The 17 T cell receptor beta chains given below trace back to one sample, sequenced in a study of STAT3 mutations in large granular lymphocyte leukemia. Study-wide findings and caveats: At least one immunodominant TCR beta clonotype appeared in every T-cell large granular lymphocyte leukemia patient.

Clones were sequenced by immunoSEQ multiplex PCR, and TCRdb holds only the in-frame ones, with some missing. The table lists 30,000 to 40,000 clones, approximately 83% of them singletons. These receptors have no identified antigens. Source material: peripheral blood mononuclear cells. The receptors stem from a man aged 60 to 69 with T-cell large granular lymphocyte leukemia. Some clones in this sample may be carry-over from other donors' samples.

The rearrangement joins TRBV6-5 to TRBJ2-2; the D is unclear. The CDR3 runs to 12 residues. The V and J ends lost 3 bases and 5 bases respectively, with 4 bases between them. Germline V CDR1 and CDR2: MNHEY, SVGAGI. The CDR3 spells CASSYPTGELFF. CDR3 nucleotides: TGTGCCAGCAGTTATCCTACCGGGGAGCTGTTTTTT.

The V and J genes are TRBV4-2 and TRBJ2-2, with TRBD2 matching 7 bases. Trimming took 0 bases from V and 7 from J; bases not matched to a gene: 11. The CDR3 consists of 17 residues. Germline CDR1 is LGHNA and CDR2 is YNFKEQ. The chain's CDR3 is CASSQDPWGGWIGELFF. The CDR3 bases are TGTGCCAGCAGCCAAGATCCCTGGGGGGGTTGGATCGGGGAGCTGTTTTTT.

This sequence joins TRBV6-6 and TRBJ2-7; D possibly corresponds to TRBD1 (6 bases). The CDR3 spans 14 residues. Germline-derived CDR1 and CDR2 are MNHNY and SVGAGI (reference sequence). V dropped 6 bases and J dropped 6 bases, with 18 bases sitting between them. CDR3 nucleotides: TGTGCCAGCAGCCCAATTAACAGGGACGGCGAGCAGTACTTC. Amino acid sequence: CASSPINRDGEQYF.

This chain joins TRBV14 and TRBJ2-5; a possible D gene is TRBD1 (5 bases). V gave up 4 bases and J gave up 5 bases, with 8 bases separating them. The CDR3 is 12 amino acids. The germline CDR1 and CDR2 sequences are SGHDN and FVKESK. CDR3 in amino acids: CASSLNRETQYF. CDR3 nucleotide sequence: TGTGCCAGCAGCCTGAACAGGGAGACCCAGTACTTC.

The CDR3, as DNA: TGTGCCAGCGGACAGAACACTGAAGCTTTCTTT. Amino acid sequence: CASGQNTEAFF. The V call is TRBV7-2, the J call TRBJ1-1, with D maybe TRBD1 (5 bases). V was shortened by 8 bases and J by 1 base, with 5 bases between the two germline ends. Per the germline V gene, CDR1 is SGHTA and CDR2 is FQGNSA. This CDR3 is built from 11 residues.

This chain connects TRBV11-3 to TRBJ2-1; TRBD1 or TRBD2 may be the D gene (5 bases each). CDR1 and CDR2 (germline): SGHNT, YENEEA. V lost 5 bases, J lost 5 bases, and 16 bases lay in between. This CDR3 has 15 residues. This CDR3 reads CASSPGRRADNEQFF. The CDR3 nucleotides read TGTGCCAGCAGCCCAGGGCGGCGGGCAGACAATGAGCAGTTCTTC.

The V call is TRBV7-2, the J call TRBJ2-3, with 14 bases identical to TRBD2. This CDR3 spans 19 amino acids. Per germline, CDR1 SGHTA and CDR2 FQGNSA. V shed 5 bases, J shed 1 base, and the junction held 11 bases outside the gene matches. As DNA, the CDR3 is TGTGCCAGCAGCACCGGACTAGCGGGAGGACTAAGGGGCACAGATACGCAGTATTTT. As protein: CASSTGLAGGLRGTDTQYF.

The chain employs TRBV10-3 and TRBJ1-4; TRBD1 agrees at 7 bases. The CDR3 spans 15 residues. The J segment lost 8 bases and the V segment lost 6 bases, leaving 12 bases of the junction unmatched. Germline lookup yields CDR1 ENHRY and CDR2 SYGVKD. CDR3 in DNA: TGTGCCATCAGCCCGAGGGCAGGGGGGGAGGAAAAACTGTTTTTT. Protein product: CAISPRAGGEEKLFF.

This CDR3 reads CATSRDTGGRITGELFF. In DNA, the CDR3 is TGTGCCACCAGCAGAGATACGGGAGGGCGTATCACCGGGGAGCTGTTTTTT. V is TRBV15 and J is TRBJ2-2; 8 bases are shared with TRBD2. V trimming: 0 bases; J trimming: 4 bases; junction bases outside the gene matches: 7. Germline V gene data show CDR1 as LNHNV and CDR2 as YYDKDF (reference sequence). This CDR3 region has 17 residues.

The V gene is TRBV5-1, the J gene TRBJ2-6, with TRBD1 matching 8 bases. CDR3 length: 18 amino acids. The trim removed 0 bases at V and 3 bases at J, leaving 8 bases unmatched. In germline, CDR1 is SGHRS, CDR2 YFSETQ. In DNA, the CDR3 is TGCGCCAGCAGCTTGGAAGTCCAGGGGGCTGGTGGGGCCAACGTCCTGACTTTC. Translated: CASSLEVQGAGGANVLTF. The variable domain in full, with the rest retrieved from reference TRBV5-1 and TRBJ2-6, is KAGVTQTPRYLIKTRGQQVTLSCSPISGHRSVSWYQQTPGQGLQFLFEYFSETQRNKGNFPGRFSGRQFSNSRSEMNVSTLELGDSALYLCASSLEVQGAGGANVLTFGAGSRLTVL.

The chain has TRBV4-2 and TRBJ2-5; the D gene is possibly TRBD2 (6 bases). The germline V and J ends were trimmed by 0 bases and 6 bases, with 11 bases remaining between them. Germline-derived CDR1 and CDR2 are LGHNA and YNFKEQ. The CDR3 runs to 14 residues. The CDR3 loop is CASSQEAGTKTQYF. CDR3 sequence (DNA): TGTGCCAGCAGCCAAGAGGCGGGAACGAAGACCCAGTACTTC.

The chain joins TRBV5-1 to TRBJ1-2; possibly TRBD1 for D (6 bases). Trimming removed 0 bases from V and 2 bases from J, with 11 bases in between. The CDR3 extends over 15 amino acids. Germline assignment: CDR1 SGHRS and CDR2 YFSETQ. CDR3 DNA: TGCGCCAGCAGCTTGGGAGTAGGGGGGAACTATGGCTACACCTTC. Encoded protein: CASSLGVGGNYGYTF.

This chain connects TRBV7-9 to TRBJ1-2, with D maybe TRBD1 (6 bases). Looked up from germline, CDR1 is SEHNR and CDR2 is FQNEAQ (reference sequence). The length of the CDR3 is 11 residues. V shed 6 bases and J shed 8 bases, with 10 bases lying between them. In DNA form, the CDR3 reads TGTGCCAGCAGTTCAGGGGAAGGCTACACCTTC. Translated, it gives CASSSGEGYTF.

The chain combines TRBV30 with TRBJ1-3; no reliable D call. Trimming cost V 0 bases and J 3 bases, with 12 bases left between them. From germline, CDR1 is GTSNPN and CDR2 SVGIG (reference sequence). This CDR3 has 15 amino acids. CDR3 coding DNA: TGTGCCTGGAGTGTACTATGGAACTTTGGAAACACCATATATTTT. This gives the protein CAWSVLWNFGNTIYF.

This sequence joins TRBV27 and TRBJ2-2, with a tentative D call TRBD1 (8 bases). The germline V and J ends were trimmed by 6 bases and 7 bases, with 18 bases remaining between them. The CDR3 covers 15 residues. Germline loops: CDR1 MNHEY, CDR2 SMNVEV (reference sequence). The CDR3 DNA reads as TGTGCCAGCAGGTACAGGGGGGGGTACGGCGGGGAGCTGTTTTTT. Its protein is CASRYRGGYGGELFF.

The chain combines TRBV7-9 with TRBJ1-1; D perhaps matches TRBD1 (5 bases). The V gene lost 0 bases and the J gene lost 6 bases, with 11 bases spanning the gap. The CDR3 has 14 amino acids. The germline CDR1 and CDR2 sequences are SEHNR and FQNEAQ (reference sequence). The CDR3 nucleotides are TGTGCCAGCAGCTTAGCCAGGGAGGAGGCTGAAGCTTTCTTT. Amino acids: CASSLAREEAEAFF.

The chain couples TRBV11-1 to TRBJ1-4; D unresolved. In germline, CDR1 is SGHAT, CDR2 FQDESV (reference sequence). This CDR3 has 14 residues. The V end was cut by 6 bases, the J end by 5 bases, with 13 bases between. CDR3 sequence: CASRKTAVNEKLFF. The CDR3, as DNA: TGTGCCAGCAGAAAGACCGCCGTGAATGAAAAACTGTTTTTT.